The 22 T cell receptor beta chains below come from one sample, sequenced in a study of blood T cells in healthy people across ages. A second roughly 6 to 12 cycle PCR used barcoded and J-beta primers. TCRdb re-called the 5' RACE reads with MiXCR, one entry per CDR3 protein. The sample includes 1.5 million to 2 million distinct CDR3 sequences, under 30% seen only once; the top ten take roughly 8%. The source material was blood. The receptors were gathered from a young woman in good health.

To note about this clonotype: Relative to the germline gene, one junction end is altered; a read error may explain this. The chain has TRBV4-3 and TRBJ1-2; D may be TRBD1 (5 bases). CDR1 is LGHNA and CDR2 is YSLEER in the germline V gene. The CDR3 is made up of 15 amino acids. This CDR3 reads CASGQDLSGNYGYTF. The CDR3 nucleotides are TGCGCCAGCGGCCAAGATCTCTCAGGGAACTATGGCTACACCTTC.

This clonotype was found many times. The chain joins TRBV3-1 to TRBJ2-7, with D possibly matching TRBD2 (6 bases). CDR3 size: 14 residues. Per germline, CDR1 LGHDT and CDR2 YNNKEL (reference sequence). V was cut by 1 base and J by 2 bases, with 9 bases left in between. The CDR3 region is CASSQGAGPYEQYF. CDR3 DNA: TGTGCCAGCAGCCAAGGGGCGGGACCCTACGAGCAGTACTTC.

This clonotype was seen only a few times. The rearrangement joins TRBV5-1 to TRBJ2-5; D might be TRBD2 (5 bases). CDR1 is SGHRS and CDR2 is YFSETQ in the germline V gene. V lost 3 bases, J lost 1 base, and 16 bases lay in between. The CDR3 covers 16 residues. The DNA for the CDR3 is TGCGCCAGCAGCTCCCGGGGTCCGGCTGGCCAAGAGACCCAGTACTTC. Residues: CASSSRGPAGQETQYF.

A few counts support this clonotype. CDR3 loop: CASSLVESESYNEQFF. DNA for the CDR3: TGTGCCAGCAGCTTAGTTGAGAGCGAAAGCTACAATGAGCAGTTCTTC. The genes are TRBV7-6 and TRBJ2-1; D ambiguous. Germline CDR1 SGHVS, CDR2 FNYEAQ. The CDR3 is 16 residues long. Trimming shortened V by 1 base and J by 3 bases, and 13 bases separated the two germline ends.

Points on this clonotype: A read error is possible here, since a much larger clone lies one base away. The rearrangement uses TRBV7-9 and TRBJ2-7; 15 positions match TRBD2. CDR3 size: 16 residues. The germline CDR1 and CDR2 sequences are SEHNR and FQNEAQ (reference sequence). V lost 5 bases and J lost 7; bases outside the gene matches: 9. The CDR3 sequence: CASSHWTSGRADEQYF. CDR3 coding DNA: TGTGCCAGCAGCCATTGGACTAGCGGGAGGGCCGATGAGCAGTACTTC. The full variable domain, with the rest looked up from reference TRBV7-9 and TRBJ2-7, is DTGVSQNPRHKITKRGQNVTFRCDPISEHNRLYWYRQTLGQGPEFLTYFQNEAQLEKSRLLSDRFSAERPKGSFSTLEIQRTEQGDSAMYLCASSHWTSGRADEQYFGPGTRLTVT.

The chain employs TRBV6-5 and TRBJ2-2; perhaps TRBD1 as D (6 bases). Trimming shortened V by 5 bases and J by 7 bases, and 14 bases separated the two germline ends. The CDR3 is made up of 14 amino acids. Germline loops: CDR1 MNHEY, CDR2 SVGAGI. Written as DNA, the CDR3 is TGTGCCAGCAGTCCACGGACAGTTAGCGGGGAGCTGTTTTTT. It codes for CASSPRTVSGELFF.

This clonotype occurred a few times. A read error may explain this, as a much larger clone is one base away. The chain combines TRBV10-3 with TRBJ2-7, with D tentatively TRBD1 (6 bases). The DNA end favors TRBJ2-5, so the J call may be wrong. Germline V gene lookup returns CDR1 ENHRY and CDR2 SYGVKD. The CDR3 extends over 11 amino acids. The CDR3 DNA sequence: TGTCCCATATCCCAGGGGGAGACCCAGTACTTC. As protein: CPISQGETQYF.

Only a few counts were recorded for this clonotype. The gene calls are TRBV7-9 and TRBJ1-2, with 8 positions matching TRBD1. Germline lookup yields CDR1 SEHNR and CDR2 FQNEAQ (reference sequence). Trimming at V came to 5 bases and at J to 0 bases, leaving 8 bases not matched to a gene. This CDR3 spans 16 amino acids. The CDR3 is CASSQTGGAANYGYTF. In nucleotides, the CDR3 is TGTGCCAGCAGCCAAACAGGGGGGGCGGCTAACTATGGCTACACCTTC.

This clonotype was found a few times. The rearrangement joins TRBV30 to TRBJ2-1; 9 bases agree with TRBD2. Germline values: CDR1 GTSNPN, CDR2 SVGIG (reference sequence). The CDR3 loop spans 13 amino acids. After removal of 3 bases from V and 9 bases from J, the junction contained 6 bases not matched to a gene. CDR3 bases: TGTGCCTGGAGGGGTGCGGGAGGGCTTGAGCAGTTCTTC. It yields the protein CAWRGAGGLEQFF.

The rearrangement uses TRBV29-1 and TRBJ2-1, with 10 nucleotides matching TRBD2. V gave up 1 base and J gave up 3 bases; unmatched junction bases: 6. CDR3 length: 16 residues. Per the germline V gene, CDR1 is SQVTM and CDR2 is ANQGSEA. The DNA of the CDR3 is TGCAGCGTTGAAGGTTGGCGACTAGCGGGCTACAATGAGCAGTTCTTC. Protein: CSVEGWRLAGYNEQFF.

The gene calls are TRBV12-3 or TRBV12-4 and TRBJ2-1, with 9 bases fitting TRBD2. Trimming removed 0 bases from V and 8 bases from J; junction bases left unmatched: 11. The CDR3 sequence is 17 residues long. CDR3 protein: CASSLAKLAGGGDEQFF. The CDR3 region has the DNA TGTGCCAGCAGTTTAGCGAAGTTGGCGGGAGGGGGGGATGAGCAGTTCTTC.

V and J are TRBV20-1 and TRBJ2-3; TRBD2 matches 11 bases. With V trimmed by 3 bases and J by 3 bases, 8 bases remained unmatched. Germline-derived CDR1 and CDR2 are DFQATT and SNEGSKA (reference sequence). The CDR3 consists of 16 residues. The CDR3 nucleotides read TGCAGTGCTAGCCCCACTACTAGCGGGAGTACAGATACGCAGTATTTT. Translated, it gives CSASPTTSGSTDTQYF.

This clonotype was recorded at least ten times. The V call is TRBV5-5, the J call TRBJ1-2, with D possibly being TRBD1 (5 bases). CDR1 and CDR2 (germline): SGHKS, YYEKEE (reference sequence). V lost 0 bases, J lost 6 bases, and 18 bases lay in between. The CDR3 length is 16 residues. As DNA, the CDR3 is TGTGCCAGCAGCTTGGACAGGCGAGGAATATCCAATGGCTACACCTTC. Amino acid sequence: CASSLDRRGISNGYTF. Looking up the rest from reference TRBV5-5 and TRBJ1-2 gives the full variable domain: DAGVTQSPTHLIKTRGQQVTLRCSPISGHKSVSWYQQVLGQGPQFIFQYYEKEERGRGNFPDRFSARQFPNYSSELNVNALLLGDSALYLCASSLDRRGISNGYTFGSGTRLTVV.

The chain combines TRBV6-2 or TRBV6-3 with TRBJ2-6, with D possibly matching TRBD2 (5 bases). V shed 4 bases and J shed 8 bases, with 18 bases lying between them. Per the germline V gene, CDR1 is MNHEY and CDR2 is SVGEGT. CDR3 length: 16 residues. The CDR3 is CASSFPIATGTNVLTF. The CDR3, as DNA: TGTGCCAGCAGTTTCCCGATAGCTACCGGGACCAACGTCCTGACTTTC.

V and J are TRBV7-9 and TRBJ2-2, with D maybe TRBD1 (5 bases). The CDR3 has 16 amino acids. Per germline, CDR1 SEHNR and CDR2 FQNEAQ (reference sequence). V lost 3 bases to trimming and J lost 6 bases, with 17 bases between them. The DNA for the CDR3 is TGTGCCAGCAGCTTCCAGACAGTACCTCGGTCCGGGGAGCTGTTTTTT. It translates to CASSFQTVPRSGELFF.

This chain uses TRBV5-1 with TRBJ1-1; D may be TRBD1 (5 bases). V lost 2 bases and J 6 bases, leaving 11 bases between the germline ends. CDR1 SGHRS and CDR2 YFSETQ come from the germline V gene. The CDR3 spans 13 residues. Here the CDR3 DNA reads TGCGCCAGCAGCTTTCAGGGAGTCTCTGAAGCTTTCTTT. This encodes CASSFQGVSEAFF. Full variable domain (remainder filled in from reference TRBV5-1 and TRBJ1-1): KAGVTQTPRYLIKTRGQQVTLSCSPISGHRSVSWYQQTPGQGLQFLFEYFSETQRNKGNFPGRFSGRQFSNSRSEMNVSTLELGDSALYLCASSFQGVSEAFFGQGTRLTVV.

As to this clonotype: A read error may be the cause here, since a much bigger clone is one base away. The chain uses TRBV7-9 and TRBJ2-7; D is unclear. This CDR3 spans 12 amino acids. The V gene's germline CDR1 is SEHNR and CDR2 FQNEAQ (reference sequence). The V and J ends lost 4 bases and 4 bases respectively, with 8 bases between them. The CDR3 reads CASSCPPYEQYF. CDR3 nucleotide sequence: TGTGCCAGCAGCTGCCCCCCTTACGAGCAGTACTTC.

This clonotype was seen a few times. V usage is TRBV5-1 and J usage is TRBJ2-5; no clear D. The germline V gene encodes CDR1 SGHRS and CDR2 YFSETQ. Trimming pared 0 bases from V and 1 base from J, leaving 10 bases between. The CDR3 extends over 15 amino acids. The CDR3 bases are TGCGCCAGCAGCTTGGATACCAACATCCAAGAGACCCAGTACTTC. Its translation: CASSLDTNIQETQYF.

With regard to this clonotype: This sequence may be a read error, since a much larger clone differs from it by one base. The J gene is TRBJ2-3, the V gene TRBV29-1, with a weak D call TRBD2 (6 bases). The V end was cut by 7 bases, the J end by 2 bases, with 16 bases between. Germline-derived CDR1 and CDR2 are SQVTM and ANQGSEA. This CDR3 is 14 amino acids long. The CDR3 loop reads CSALKADYTDTQYF. Written as DNA, the CDR3 is TGCAGCGCTCTAAAAGCGGACTACACAGATACGCAGTATTTT.

J is TRBJ1-1 and V is TRBV12-3 or TRBV12-4; D is unclear. V was pared by 6 bases and J by 4 bases, with 12 bases between. CDR3 length: 13 amino acids. The CDR3 region is CASSPFEGTEAFF. The CDR3 DNA reads TGTGCCAGCAGCCCCTTCGAGGGCACTGAAGCTTTCTTT.

The chain recombines TRBV29-1 with TRBJ2-7, with TRBD2 identical over 7 bases. The CDR3 is made up of 13 amino acids. Unmatched junction bases numbered 5, after V lost 6 bases and J lost 0 bases. Germline V CDR1 and CDR2: SQVTM, ANQGSEA. The CDR3, as DNA: TGCAGCGTCCTCAGCGGGAACTCCTACGAGCAGTACTTC. It is translated as CSVLSGNSYEQYF.

With regard to this clonotype: One end of the junction is discordant with germline, which a read error may explain. The chain employs TRBV7-2 and TRBJ2-2, with D unclear. Germline CDR1 is SGHTA and CDR2 is FQGNSA. CDR3 size: 14 residues. The CDR3 sequence: CASSSAANTRELFF. CDR3 in DNA: TGTGCCAGCAGCTCGGCGGCGAACACCCGGGAGCTGTTTTTT.